The 26 T cell receptor beta chains reported below all come from one sample, sequenced in a study of T-cell reconstitution after alpha-beta-depleted transplantation in children. The authors prepared the TCRbeta library with unique molecular identifiers. TCRdb reprocessed the PCR reads with MiXCR, giving one entry per CDR3 protein. This sample has just over 950,000 distinct CDR3 sequences, with about 29% found just once. Sequences were derived from PBMCs, mostly from graft donor cells, sampled 360 days after TCRalphabeta/CD19-depleted stem cell transplant. These receptors were collected from a boy under two years old who had a stem cell transplant for SCID, so the T cells may come from the graft donor.

V usage is TRBV27 and J usage is TRBJ2-7; a weak D match, TRBD1 (5 bases). Germline CDR1 is MNHEY and CDR2 is SMNVEV (reference sequence). CDR3 length equals 13 residues. V lost 7 bases and J lost 0, with 10 bases in between. The CDR3 nucleotides read TGTGCCAGCAAGTCAGGGATCTCCTACGAGCAGTACTTC. This sequence encodes CASKSGISYEQYF.

The chain recombines TRBV29-1 with TRBJ2-2; D is ambiguous. The CDR3 loop spans 13 amino acids. Germline CDR1 is SQVTM and CDR2 is ANQGSEA. Trimming pared 1 base from V and 1 base from J, leaving 4 bases between. The CDR3 nucleotides are TGCAGCGTTGAAGGACTGAACACCGGGGAGCTGTTTTTT. Its protein product is CSVEGLNTGELFF.

This clonotype has only a few counts. The chain couples TRBV20-1 to TRBJ2-5, with 11 bases identical to TRBD1. The V gene's germline CDR1 is DFQATT and CDR2 SNEGSKA (reference sequence). The CDR3 loop spans 15 amino acids. Germline trimming cut 1 base from V and 4 bases from J; bases unmatched to any gene: 5. The CDR3 spells CSARGAGTGGETQYF. As DNA, the CDR3 is TGCAGTGCTAGAGGGGCCGGGACAGGGGGAGAGACCCAGTACTTC.

The rearrangement links TRBV7-9 to TRBJ2-4; 8 bases agree with TRBD2. CDR1 and CDR2 from the germline V gene are SEHNR and FQNEAQ (reference sequence). The CDR3 runs to 14 residues. Trimming removed 3 bases from V and 10 bases from J; junction bases left unmatched: 8. As DNA, the CDR3 is TGTGCCAGCAGCTTCTCCGGGGGGGCGTGGATTCAGTACTTC. It specifies CASSFSGGAWIQYF.

This clonotype came up a few times. The chain carries TRBV6-5 and TRBJ2-2; TRBD2 aligns across 12 bases. CDR3 size: 16 residues. CDR1 and CDR2 (germline): MNHEY, SVGAGI. V lost 2 bases, J lost 4 bases, and 2 bases stayed unmatched. The CDR3, as DNA: TGTGCCAGCAGTTACGGACTAGCGGGGCCCACCGGGGAGCTGTTTTTT. It translates to CASSYGLAGPTGELFF.

V usage is TRBV20-1 and J usage is TRBJ2-1; D remains ambiguous. V lost 5 bases and J 8 bases, leaving 19 bases between the germline ends. The CDR3 has 14 amino acids. The germline gives CDR1 DFQATT, CDR2 SNEGSKA (reference sequence). The CDR3 DNA follows: TGCAGTGCTGGCGACCTCCGACGACGAGATGAGCAGTTCTTC. Its translation is CSAGDLRRRDEQFF.

This clonotype was observed many times. This sequence joins TRBV4-1 and TRBJ2-1; D gene ambiguous. The CDR3 totals 15 residues. Germline V gene data show CDR1 as MGHRA and CDR2 as YSYEKL. The V end lost 2 bases, the J end lost 2 bases, and 10 bases lay between the germline ends. CDR3 region: CASSQSPGPYNEQFF. The CDR3 region has the DNA TGCGCCAGCAGCCAATCCCCCGGCCCCTACAATGAGCAGTTCTTC.

This clonotype was recorded a few times. The chain couples TRBV4-1 to TRBJ2-7; D is undetermined. V shed 4 bases and J shed 4 bases, with 26 bases lying between them. Germline lookup yields CDR1 MGHRA and CDR2 YSYEKL. CDR3 length: 18 amino acids. The CDR3 here is CASSLRFLVTFRDYEQYF. The CDR3 DNA reads as TGCGCCAGCAGCCTGAGGTTTCTGGTGACCTTTAGGGATTACGAGCAGTACTTC.

This sequence joins TRBV29-1 and TRBJ2-3; 9 bases map to TRBD1. CDR1 and CDR2 (germline): SQVTM, ANQGSEA. J gave up 0 bases and V 7 bases, and 5 bases lay outside the gene matches. The CDR3 runs 14 residues. CDR3 in DNA: TGCAGCGGAGGGACAGGGTTGAGCACAGATACGCAGTATTTT. Protein: CSGGTGLSTDTQYF.

There are a few counts of this clonotype. V is TRBV12-3 or TRBV12-4 and J is TRBJ2-3, with D possibly being TRBD1 (6 bases). Trimming stripped 8 bases from V and 3 bases from J, with 15 bases between. The CDR3 runs 14 residues. DNA for the CDR3: TGTGCCAGCGGCCCAGGGGCCGGGACAGATACGCAGTATTTT. It encodes CASGPGAGTDTQYF.

This clonotype was seen a few times. The chain joins TRBV12-3 or TRBV12-4 to TRBJ2-2; possibly TRBD2 for D (5 bases). Trimming pared 5 bases from V and 1 base from J, leaving 17 bases between. The CDR3 spans 17 residues. CDR3 residues: CASSPRPGRENTGELFF. CDR3 nucleotides: TGTGCCAGCAGTCCGCGACCAGGACGGGAGAACACCGGGGAGCTGTTTTTT.

This clonotype occurred a few times. The chain recombines TRBV5-1 with TRBJ2-7; D tentatively reads TRBD1 or TRBD2 (5 bases each). CDR1 is SGHRS, CDR2 YFSETQ, per germline. The CDR3 covers 15 residues. The V end lost 0 bases, the J end lost 3 bases, and 13 bases lay between the germline ends. CDR3 DNA: TGCGCCAGCAGCTTGGGGGGACGGGCTGACTACGAGCAGTACTTC. The encoded protein is CASSLGGRADYEQYF. The whole variable domain, remainder taken from reference TRBV5-1 and TRBJ2-7, is KAGVTQTPRYLIKTRGQQVTLSCSPISGHRSVSWYQQTPGQGLQFLFEYFSETQRNKGNFPGRFSGRQFSNSRSEMNVSTLELGDSALYLCASSLGGRADYEQYFGPGTRLTVT.

This chain uses TRBV28 with TRBJ1-1; D is perhaps TRBD1 (6 bases). Trimming took 7 bases from V and 2 from J, leaving 11 bases between them. This CDR3 comprises 13 residues. CDR1 and CDR2 (germline): MDHEN, SYDVKM. The CDR3 DNA is TGTGCCAGCACCTTGGACAGCAACACTGAAGCTTTCTTT. Translating it yields CASTLDSNTEAFF.

The rearrangement joins TRBV27 to TRBJ2-7; 8 bases are a match to TRBD1. Trimming at V came to 5 bases and at J to 0 bases, leaving 6 bases not matched to a gene. This CDR3 is 15 amino acids long. Germline lookup yields CDR1 MNHEY and CDR2 SMNVEV (reference sequence). CDR3 DNA sequence: TGTGCCAGCAGTCCGGGACAGGCCGACTCCTACGAGCAGTACTTC. Amino acids: CASSPGQADSYEQYF.

This clonotype was found a few times. CDR3 nucleotide sequence: TGCAGTGCGAACCCCGTGGACAGGGATTCGGATACGCAGTATTTT. This sequence encodes CSANPVDRDSDTQYF. V gene TRBV20-1 combines with J gene TRBJ2-3; 8 nucleotides line up with TRBD1. This CDR3 has 15 amino acids. Germline V gives CDR1 DFQATT, CDR2 SNEGSKA (reference sequence). With 6 bases clipped from V and 6 bases from J, the junction kept 14 bases outside the gene matches.

This clonotype appeared a few times. The chain is built from TRBV28 and TRBJ2-3; TRBD2 aligns across 9 bases. V trimming: 0 bases; J trimming: 3 bases; junction bases outside the gene matches: 4. Germline V gives CDR1 MDHEN, CDR2 SYDVKM. CDR3 length: 16 amino acids. The CDR3 DNA sequence: TGTGCCAGCAGTTTATGGGCTAGCGGGGATACAGATACGCAGTATTTT. Protein product: CASSLWASGDTDTQYF. Full variable domain (rest looked up from reference TRBV28 and TRBJ2-3): DVKVTQSSRYLVKRTGEKVFLECVQDMDHENMFWYRQDPGLGLRLIYFSYDVKMKEKGDIPEGYSVSREKKERFSLILESASTNQTSMYLCASSLWASGDTDTQYFGPGTRLTVL.

The chain is built from TRBV5-1 and TRBJ2-2; 7 bases agree with TRBD1. The CDR3 consists of 16 residues. Per the germline V gene, CDR1 is SGHRS and CDR2 is YFSETQ. The ends lost 3 bases at V and 4 bases at J; junction bases unmatched: 9. Here the CDR3 reads CASSWGRQGSTGELFF. As DNA, the CDR3 is TGCGCCAGCAGCTGGGGCCGACAGGGAAGCACCGGGGAGCTGTTTTTT.

This clonotype was recorded a few times. The chain joins TRBV25-1 to TRBJ1-5; a weak D match, TRBD1 (5 bases). Germline V gene lookup returns CDR1 MGHDK and CDR2 SYGVNS. V dropped 0 bases and J dropped 0 bases, with 18 bases sitting between them. The length of the CDR3 is 19 residues. The CDR3 spells CASSEYGAGRSYSNQPQHF. The DNA for the CDR3 is TGTGCCAGCAGTGAATATGGGGCTGGACGGTCTTATAGCAATCAGCCCCAGCATTTT.

The chain has TRBV4-1 and TRBJ2-3; TRBD1 matches 7 bases. After removal of 5 bases from V and 1 base from J, the junction contained 9 bases not matched to a gene. The CDR3 loop spans 16 amino acids. Germline V lookup: CDR1 MGHRA, CDR2 YSYEKL. Written as DNA, the CDR3 is TGCGCCAGCAGCGAAGTGGACAGGTATGGCACAGATACGCAGTATTTT. As protein: CASSEVDRYGTDTQYF.

The sample holds a few counts of this clonotype. This chain joins TRBV29-1 and TRBJ2-3, with D possibly being TRBD2 (6 bases). The CDR3 spans 13 residues. V lost 7 bases and J 0 bases, leaving 11 bases between the germline ends. Per germline, CDR1 SQVTM and CDR2 ANQGSEA. The CDR3 bases are TGCAGCGCCCGGCGGGGAAGCACAGATACGCAGTATTTT. Protein sequence: CSARRGSTDTQYF.

This clonotype was counted only a few times. This chain joins TRBV28 and TRBJ2-7; 8 bases match TRBD1. CDR3 length equals 15 residues. After removal of 6 bases from V and 7 bases from J, the junction contained 14 bases not matched to a gene. The V gene's germline CDR1 is MDHEN and CDR2 SYDVKM. The DNA for the CDR3 is TGTGCCAGCAGCAACGACAGGGGAGTATTTAGGGAGCAGTACTTC. It codes for CASSNDRGVFREQYF.

The sample holds a few counts of this clonotype. This chain connects TRBV29-1 to TRBJ2-2; 8 nucleotides match TRBD1. The V and J ends lost 7 bases and 5 bases, in that order; junction bases with no gene match: 12. The CDR3 extends over 15 amino acids. CDR1 is SQVTM and CDR2 is ANQGSEA in the germline V gene. The CDR3 loop is CSALKLGQGTGELFF. As DNA, the CDR3 is TGCAGCGCATTAAAACTTGGACAGGGTACCGGGGAGCTGTTTTTT.

The gene calls are TRBV29-1 and TRBJ2-5; D possibly uses TRBD1 or TRBD2 (5 bases each). Trimming stripped 5 bases from V and 4 bases from J, with 11 bases between. The germline CDR1 and CDR2 sequences are SQVTM and ANQGSEA. The CDR3 contains 12 residues. CDR3 region: CSVWAGTETQYF. The DNA of the CDR3 is TGCAGCGTTTGGGCAGGGACAGAGACCCAGTACTTC.

J is TRBJ2-7 and V is TRBV29-1, with 7 bases lining up with TRBD1. CDR1 is SQVTM and CDR2 is ANQGSEA in the germline V gene. V lost 4 bases to trimming and J lost 5 bases; unmatched junction nucleotides: 8. There are 13 residues in the CDR3. This CDR3 is CSVGKGARNEQYF. The CDR3 nucleotides are TGCAGCGTTGGAAAGGGGGCGCGGAACGAGCAGTACTTC.

This chain links TRBV20-1 with TRBJ2-2; D not certain. CDR3 length equals 14 residues. The ends were cut back, 3 bases at V and 3 bases at J, with 11 bases in the middle. Germline lookup yields CDR1 DFQATT and CDR2 SNEGSKA (reference sequence). The CDR3 DNA is TGCAGTGCTAGGGTCTGGTGGGACACCGGGGAGCTGTTTTTT. This codes for CSARVWWDTGELFF.

The V and J genes are TRBV4-1 and TRBJ2-7; 7 positions match TRBD1. Unmatched junction bases numbered 11, after V lost 3 bases and J lost 9 bases. The germline V gene has CDR1 MGHRA and CDR2 YSYEKL. This CDR3 region has 14 residues. The CDR3 DNA is TGCGCCAGCAGCCAGAATCCCCGACAGGGAGCGCAGTACTTC. This sequence encodes CASSQNPRQGAQYF.